Listed below are T cell receptor beta chains from one sample, sequenced in a study of CD8+ T cells in alopecia areata. The data were produced by immunoSEQ multiplex PCR, yet TCRdb's version contains in-frame clones alone and is incomplete. The sample lists about 200,000 clones, around three fifths occurring once. Sequencing input: CD8+ T cells sorted from blood. These receptors all come from a human donor in good health. Each CDR3 is given with its conserved first and last residue. The order of the fields is CDR3 protein, CDR3 DNA, CDR3 length, V gene, clone size, D gene, J gene. The D gene is left open where the match is weak. For some rows the clone size is stated as once, few or many, or as a class when expanded; others skip it.

CASSMQSGYGYTF | TGTGCCAGTAGTATGCAGTCGGGCTATGGCTACACCTTC | 13 | TRBV19 | few | . | TRBJ1-2
CASSLAHGLENIQYF | TGTGCCAGCAGCTTAGCGCACGGGTTGGAAAACATTCAGTACTTC | 15 | TRBV7-2 | . | . | TRBJ2-4
CASNRGSGNTIYF | TGTGCCAGCAACAGGGGATCTGGAAACACCATATATTTT | 13 | TRBV25-1 | . | TRBD1 | TRBJ1-3
CASSELDTDTQYF | TGTGCCAGCAGCGAACTAGACACAGATACGCAGTATTTT | 13 | TRBV2 | few | . | TRBJ2-3
CASSLAGRALHF | TGTGCCAGCAGTTTAGCCGGACGGGCCCTCCACTTT | 12 | TRBV27 | . | . | TRBJ1-6
CASKDSTYEQYF | TGTGCCAGCAAGGACAGTACCTACGAGCAGTACTTC | 12 | TRBV2 | few | . | TRBJ2-7
CASGGELAGGANEQFF | TGTGCCAGCGGTGGAGAACTAGCGGGGGGGGCTAATGAGCAGTTCTTC | 16 | TRBV2 | few | TRBD2 | TRBJ2-1
CASSLDNTEAFF | TGTGCCAGCAGCTTGGACAACACTGAAGCTTTCTTT | 12 | TRBV5-6 | . | . | TRBJ1-1
CSVETGGFSFF | TGCAGCGTTGAAACAGGGGGTTTTTCTTTCTTT | 11 | TRBV29-1 | few | TRBD1 | TRBJ1-1
CASSESGGGPLHF | TGTGCCAGCAGTGAATCCGGCGGCGGACCCCTCCACTTT | 13 | TRBV25-1 | . | . | TRBJ1-6
CASNPDGDNEQFF | TGTGCCAGTAACCCGGACGGGGACAATGAGCAGTTCTTC | 13 | TRBV19 | few | . | TRBJ2-1
CASSDTRDRDFYEQYF | TGTGCCAGCAGCGACACCCGGGACAGGGATTTCTACGAGCAGTACTTC | 16 | TRBV7-9 | few | TRBD1 | TRBJ2-7
CASSEIRTDTQYF | TGTGCCAGCAGTGAAATCCGGACAGATACGCAGTATTTT | 13 | TRBV6-1 | . | . | TRBJ2-3
CATKEREDGNQPQHF | TGTGCCACCAAGGAGCGGGAGGACGGCAATCAGCCCCAGCATTTT | 15 | TRBV15 | once | . | TRBJ1-5
CASSLGSGYEQYF | TGTGCCAGCAGCCTAGGGAGCGGCTACGAGCAGTACTTC | 13 | TRBV5-6 | once | . | TRBJ2-7
CASSYSNYNEQFF | TGTGCCAGCAGTTACTCGAACTACAATGAGCAGTTCTTC | 13 | TRBV6-5 | few | . | TRBJ2-1
CASSPRTGPRTGELFF | TGCGCCAGCAGCCCACGGACAGGGCCCCGCACCGGGGAGCTGTTTTTT | 16 | TRBV5-1 | . | TRBD1 | TRBJ2-2
CSVTPGLTYNEQFF | TGCAGCGTTACCCCGGGGCTTACTTACAATGAGCAGTTCTTC | 14 | TRBV29-1 | . | . | TRBJ2-1
CASSVTSPYEQYF | TGTGCCAGCAGCGTGACTAGTCCCTACGAGCAGTACTTC | 13 | TRBV7-9 | . | . | TRBJ2-7
CASSQVPDGQETQYF | TGCGCCAGCAGCCAGGTCCCGGACGGGCAGGAGACCCAGTACTTC | 15 | TRBV4-1 | . | . | TRBJ2-5
CASSYDYSNQPQHF | TGTGCCAGCAGCTATGACTATAGCAATCAGCCCCAGCATTTT | 14 | TRBV7-8 | . | . | TRBJ1-5
CASSLAAGEKETQYF | TGCGCCAGCAGCTTGGCCGCAGGGGAAAAGGAGACCCAGTACTTC | 15 | TRBV5-1 | . | . | TRBJ2-5
CASSETKSNQPQHF | TGTGCCAGCAGTGAGACCAAAAGCAATCAGCCCCAGCATTTT | 14 | TRBV2 | . | . | TRBJ1-5
CASSLGSREVGQPQHF | TGTGCCAGCAGCTTAGGGTCCAGGGAGGTCGGACAGCCCCAGCATTTT | 16 | TRBV13 | . | . | TRBJ1-5
CSVGGGPPGEQYF | TGCAGCGTTGGAGGGGGCCCCCCGGGCGAGCAGTACTTC | 13 | TRBV29-1 | . | TRBD1 | TRBJ2-7
CASSEYKGDEQFF | TGTGCCAGCAGTGAATATAAAGGGGATGAGCAGTTCTTC | 13 | TRBV25-1 | . | . | TRBJ2-1
CASRFLREQFF | TGTGCCAGCAGATTTCTTCGTGAGCAGTTCTTC | 11 | TRBV6-6 | . | . | TRBJ2-1
CASSPGTELLYGYTF | TGTGCCAGCAGTCCCGGGACAGAATTGCTCTATGGCTACACCTTC | 15 | TRBV6-5 | . | TRBD1 | TRBJ1-2
CAWRGYGYTF | TGTGCCTGGAGGGGCTATGGCTACACCTTC | 10 | TRBV30 | . | . | TRBJ1-2
CSVVGATSYNEQFF | TGCAGCGTTGTAGGGGCTACATCCTACAATGAGCAGTTCTTC | 14 | TRBV29-1 | . | . | TRBJ2-1
CASSLWTATEAFF | TGTGCCAGCAGCTTATGGACAGCCACTGAAGCTTTCTTT | 13 | TRBV5-4 | . | . | TRBJ1-1
CASSPGGTEAFF | TGTGCCAGCAGCCCCGGGGGCACTGAAGCTTTCTTT | 12 | TRBV5-6 | . | . | TRBJ1-1
CASSLGGTGSYNEQFF | TGTGCCAGCAGCTTAGGGGGGACAGGGTCATACAATGAGCAGTTCTTC | 16 | TRBV7-2 | . | TRBD1 | TRBJ2-1
CSVEGTGSSYNEQFF | TGCAGCGTTGAAGGGACGGGGAGCTCCTACAATGAGCAGTTCTTC | 15 | TRBV29-1 | . | . | TRBJ2-1
CASTPSGTDTQYF | TGTGCCAGCACCCCCAGTGGGACAGATACGCAGTATTTT | 13 | TRBV13 | few | . | TRBJ2-3
CASSQTGSNSPLHF | TGTGCCAGCAGCCAGACAGGCTCCAATTCACCCCTCCACTTT | 14 | TRBV6-4 | . | . | TRBJ1-6
CASSVGSNLNTEAFF | TGTGCCAGCAGCGTAGGGTCGAACTTGAACACTGAAGCTTTCTTT | 15 | TRBV9 | many | . | TRBJ1-1
CSVFGDGYGYTF | TGCAGCGTTTTCGGGGACGGCTATGGCTACACCTTC | 12 | TRBV29-1 | . | . | TRBJ1-2
CASTPGGVYGYTF | TGTGCCAGCACTCCGGGAGGGGTGTATGGCTACACCTTC | 13 | TRBV7-9 | . | . | TRBJ1-2
CASSLGGGDGYTF | TGTGCCAGCAGTTTAGGTGGTGGGGACGGCTACACCTTC | 13 | TRBV27 | . | . | TRBJ1-2
CASSLSGGAAYNEQFF | TGCGCCAGCAGCCTTAGCGGGGGGGCCGCCTACAATGAGCAGTTCTTC | 16 | TRBV4-1 | few | TRBD2 | TRBJ2-1
CSVEQQGVTSYEQYF | TGCAGCGTTGAACAACAGGGGGTGACCTCCTACGAGCAGTACTTC | 15 | TRBV29-1 | . | TRBD1 | TRBJ2-7
CASSLGTGGGEKLFF | TGTGCCAGCAGCCTTGGGACAGGCGGGGGTGAAAAACTGTTTTTT | 15 | TRBV9 | once | TRBD1 | TRBJ1-4
CASSLGPTDREDGYTF | TGTGCCAGCAGTTTAGGGCCAACCGACAGGGAGGATGGCTACACCTTC | 16 | TRBV27 | few | TRBD1 | TRBJ1-2
CASSSGQGAYGYTF | TGTGCCAGCAGCTCTGGACAGGGGGCCTATGGCTACACCTTC | 14 | TRBV27 | few | TRBD1 | TRBJ1-2
CASSLPPGGQPQHF | TGCGCCAGCAGCTTGCCTCCAGGGGGTCAGCCCCAGCATTTT | 14 | TRBV5-1 | few | TRBD1 | TRBJ1-5
CASSYAWAGGTDTQYF | TGTGCCAGCAGTTATGCCTGGGCAGGGGGCACAGATACGCAGTATTTT | 16 | TRBV6-5 | . | . | TRBJ2-3
CASSFTLAGERETQYF | TGTGCCAGCAGCTTTACTCTAGCGGGGGAGAGAGAGACCCAGTACTTC | 16 | TRBV5-6 | . | TRBD2 | TRBJ2-5
CASSLGRPNQPQHF | TGCGCCAGCAGCCTAGGACGCCCCAATCAGCCCCAGCATTTT | 14 | TRBV4-1 | . | . | TRBJ1-5
CASSDSSSGGVDEQFF | TGTGCCAGCAGTGACTCGAGTAGCGGGGGGGTGGATGAGCAGTTCTTC | 16 | TRBV6-4 | medium-sized | TRBD2 | TRBJ2-1
CASSQGPGSYEQYF | TGCGCCAGCAGCCAAGGTCCAGGCTCCTACGAGCAGTACTTC | 14 | TRBV4-1 | once | . | TRBJ2-7
CASSQEFSGYEQYF | TGTGCCAGCAGCCAAGAATTCAGTGGGTACGAGCAGTACTTC | 14 | TRBV4-2 | . | . | TRBJ2-7
CASSQGPDGDTQYF | TGCGCCAGCAGCCAAGGGCCAGATGGAGATACGCAGTATTTT | 14 | TRBV4-1 | few | . | TRBJ2-3
CASSPSYEQYF | TGTGCCAGCAGCCCCTCCTACGAGCAGTACTTC | 11 | TRBV7-9 | few | . | TRBJ2-7
CASSPRTSGDSTDTQYF | TGCGCCAGCAGCCCCAGGACTAGCGGGGACAGCACAGATACGCAGTATTTT | 17 | TRBV4-1 | many | TRBD2 | TRBJ2-3